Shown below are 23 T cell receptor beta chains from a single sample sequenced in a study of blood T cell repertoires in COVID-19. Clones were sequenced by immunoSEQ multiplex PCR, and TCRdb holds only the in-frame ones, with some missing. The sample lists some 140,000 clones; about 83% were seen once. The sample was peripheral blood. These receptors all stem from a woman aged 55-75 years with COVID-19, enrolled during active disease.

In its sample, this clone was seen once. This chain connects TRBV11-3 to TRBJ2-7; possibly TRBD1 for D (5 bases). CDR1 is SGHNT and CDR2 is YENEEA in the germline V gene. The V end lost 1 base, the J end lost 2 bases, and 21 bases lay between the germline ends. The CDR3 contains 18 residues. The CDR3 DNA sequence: TGTGCCAGCAGCTTAGGGTGGTCGCGCACAGGAGACACCTACGAGCAGTACTTC. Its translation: CASSLGWSRTGDTYEQYF.

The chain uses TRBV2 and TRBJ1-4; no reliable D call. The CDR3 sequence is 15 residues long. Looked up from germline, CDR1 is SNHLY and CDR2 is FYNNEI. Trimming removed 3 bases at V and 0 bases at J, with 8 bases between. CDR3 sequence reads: CASSETPATNEKLFF. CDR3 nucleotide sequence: TGTGCCAGCAGTGAGACACCAGCAACTAATGAAAAACTGTTTTTT.

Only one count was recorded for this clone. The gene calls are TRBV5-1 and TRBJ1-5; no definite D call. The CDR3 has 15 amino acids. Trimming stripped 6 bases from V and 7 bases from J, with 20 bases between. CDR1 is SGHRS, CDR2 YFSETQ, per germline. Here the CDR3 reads CASKPDVREGQPQHF. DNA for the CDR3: TGCGCCAGCAAACCTGACGTGAGGGAGGGACAGCCCCAGCATTTT.

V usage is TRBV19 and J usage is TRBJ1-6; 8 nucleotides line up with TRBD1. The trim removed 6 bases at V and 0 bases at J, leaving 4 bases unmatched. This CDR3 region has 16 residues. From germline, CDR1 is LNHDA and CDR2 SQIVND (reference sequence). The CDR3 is CASSYGTGSYNSPLHF. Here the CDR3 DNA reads TGTGCCAGTAGCTATGGGACAGGCTCCTATAATTCACCCCTCCACTTT.

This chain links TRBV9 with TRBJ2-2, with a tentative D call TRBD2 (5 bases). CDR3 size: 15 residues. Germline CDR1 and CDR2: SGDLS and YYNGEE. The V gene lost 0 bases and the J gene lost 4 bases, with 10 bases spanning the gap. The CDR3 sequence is CASSVGGSGTGELFF. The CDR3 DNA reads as TGTGCCAGCAGCGTAGGAGGGTCGGGCACCGGGGAGCTGTTTTTT.

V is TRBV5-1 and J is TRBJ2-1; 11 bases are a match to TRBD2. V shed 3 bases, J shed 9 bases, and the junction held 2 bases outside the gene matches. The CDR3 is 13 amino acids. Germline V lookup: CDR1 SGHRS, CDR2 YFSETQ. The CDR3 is CASSYLAGGEQFF. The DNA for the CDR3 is TGCGCCAGCAGCTATCTAGCGGGAGGTGAGCAGTTCTTC.

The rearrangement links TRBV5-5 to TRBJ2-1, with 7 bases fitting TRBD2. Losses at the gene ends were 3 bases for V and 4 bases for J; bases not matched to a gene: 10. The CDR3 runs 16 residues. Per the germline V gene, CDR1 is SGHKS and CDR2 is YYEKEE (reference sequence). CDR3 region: CASSSPLAESYNEQFF. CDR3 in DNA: TGTGCCAGCAGCTCTCCCCTAGCGGAATCATACAATGAGCAGTTCTTC.

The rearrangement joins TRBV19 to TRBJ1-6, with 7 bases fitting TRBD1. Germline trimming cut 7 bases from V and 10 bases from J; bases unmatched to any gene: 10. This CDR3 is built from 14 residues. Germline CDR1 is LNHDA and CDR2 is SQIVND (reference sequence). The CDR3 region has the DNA TGTGCCAGTACGGGCCGACAGGGAGGATCACCCCTCCACTTT. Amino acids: CASTGRQGGSPLHF.

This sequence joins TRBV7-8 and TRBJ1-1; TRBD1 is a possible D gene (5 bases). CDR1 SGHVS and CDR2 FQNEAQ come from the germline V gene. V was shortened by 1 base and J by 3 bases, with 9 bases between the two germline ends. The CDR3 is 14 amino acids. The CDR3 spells CASSLGGGYTEAFF. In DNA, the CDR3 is TGTGCCAGCAGCTTAGGGGGCGGCTACACTGAAGCTTTCTTT.

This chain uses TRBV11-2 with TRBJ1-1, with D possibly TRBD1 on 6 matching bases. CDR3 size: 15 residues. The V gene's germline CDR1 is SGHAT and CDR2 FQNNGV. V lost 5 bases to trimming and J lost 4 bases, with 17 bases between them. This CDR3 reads CASSPGGARGTEAFF. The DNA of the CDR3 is TGTGCCAGCAGCCCTGGGGGCGCTCGAGGCACTGAAGCTTTCTTT. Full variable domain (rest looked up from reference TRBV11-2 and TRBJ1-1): EAGVAQSPRYKIIEKRQSVAFWCNPISGHATLYWYQQILGQGPKLLIQFQNNGVVDDSQLPKDRFSAERLKGVDSTLKIQPAKLEDSAVYLCASSPGGARGTEAFFGQGTRLTVV.

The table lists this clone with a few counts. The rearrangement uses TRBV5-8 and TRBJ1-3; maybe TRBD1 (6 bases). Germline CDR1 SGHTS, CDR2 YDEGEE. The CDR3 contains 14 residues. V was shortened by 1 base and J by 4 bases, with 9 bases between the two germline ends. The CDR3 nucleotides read TGTGCCAGCAGCTTGCTAGGGGGAGGAAACACCATATATTTT. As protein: CASSLLGGGNTIYF. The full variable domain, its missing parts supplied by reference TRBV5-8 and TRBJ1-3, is EAGVTQSPTHLIKTRGQQATLRCSPISGHTSVYWYQQALGLGLQFLLWYDEGEERNRGNFPPRFSGRQFPNYSSELNVNALELEDSALYLCASSLLGGGNTIYFGEGSWLTVV.

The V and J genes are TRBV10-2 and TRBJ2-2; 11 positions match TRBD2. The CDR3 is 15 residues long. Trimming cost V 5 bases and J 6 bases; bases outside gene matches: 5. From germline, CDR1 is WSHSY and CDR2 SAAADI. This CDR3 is CASSRTSGSAGELFF. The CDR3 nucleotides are TGCGCCAGCAGTAGAACTAGCGGGAGTGCCGGGGAGCTGTTTTTT.

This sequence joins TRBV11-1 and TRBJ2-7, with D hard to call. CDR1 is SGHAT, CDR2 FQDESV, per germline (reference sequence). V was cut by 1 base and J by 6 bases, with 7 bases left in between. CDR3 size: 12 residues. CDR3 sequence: CASSLGRVEQYF. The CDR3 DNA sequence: TGTGCCAGCAGCTTAGGGAGAGTCGAGCAGTACTTC.

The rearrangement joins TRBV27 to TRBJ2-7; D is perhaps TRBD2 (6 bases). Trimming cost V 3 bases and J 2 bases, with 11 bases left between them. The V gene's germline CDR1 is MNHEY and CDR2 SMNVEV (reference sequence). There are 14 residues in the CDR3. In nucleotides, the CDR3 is TGTGCCAGCAGTTTGGGGACTTCCCCCTACGAGCAGTACTTC. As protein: CASSLGTSPYEQYF.

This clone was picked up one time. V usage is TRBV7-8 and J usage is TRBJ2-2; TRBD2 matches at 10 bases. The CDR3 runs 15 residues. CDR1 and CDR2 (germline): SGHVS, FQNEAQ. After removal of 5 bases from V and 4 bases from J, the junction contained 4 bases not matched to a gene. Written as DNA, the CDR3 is TGTGCCAGCAGCGCATTAGCGGGAGGCACCGGGGAGCTGTTTTTT. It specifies CASSALAGGTGELFF. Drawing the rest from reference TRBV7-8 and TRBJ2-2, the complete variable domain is GAGVSQSPRYKVAKRGQDVALRCDPISGHVSLFWYQQALGQGPEFLTYFQNEAQLDKSGLPSDRFFAERPEGSVSTLKIQRTQQEDSAVYLCASSALAGGTGELFFGEGSRLTVL.

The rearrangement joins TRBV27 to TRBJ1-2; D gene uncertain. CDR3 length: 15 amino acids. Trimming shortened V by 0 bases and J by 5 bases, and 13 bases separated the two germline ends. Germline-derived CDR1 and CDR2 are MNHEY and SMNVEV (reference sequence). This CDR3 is CASSLSSGGRYGYTF. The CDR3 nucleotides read TGTGCCAGCAGTTTATCGAGTGGAGGGAGATATGGCTACACCTTC.

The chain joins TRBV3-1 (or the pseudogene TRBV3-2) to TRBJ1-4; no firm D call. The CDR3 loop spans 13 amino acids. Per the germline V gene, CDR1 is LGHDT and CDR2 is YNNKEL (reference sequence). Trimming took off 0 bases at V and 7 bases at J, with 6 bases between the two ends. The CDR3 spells CASSQDIAEKLFF. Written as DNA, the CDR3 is TGTGCCAGCAGCCAAGACATAGCTGAAAAACTGTTTTTT.

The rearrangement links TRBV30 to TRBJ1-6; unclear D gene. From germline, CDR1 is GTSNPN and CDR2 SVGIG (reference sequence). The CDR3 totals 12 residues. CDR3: CARATHNSPLHF. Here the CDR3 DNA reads TGTGCTAGAGCCACCCATAATTCACCCCTCCACTTT.

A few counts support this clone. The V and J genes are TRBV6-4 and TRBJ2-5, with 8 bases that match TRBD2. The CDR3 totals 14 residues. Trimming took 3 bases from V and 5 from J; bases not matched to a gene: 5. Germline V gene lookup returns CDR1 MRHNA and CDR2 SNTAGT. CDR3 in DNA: TGTGCCAGCAGTGAGACTAGCGAATCCGAGACCCAGTACTTC. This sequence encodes CASSETSESETQYF.

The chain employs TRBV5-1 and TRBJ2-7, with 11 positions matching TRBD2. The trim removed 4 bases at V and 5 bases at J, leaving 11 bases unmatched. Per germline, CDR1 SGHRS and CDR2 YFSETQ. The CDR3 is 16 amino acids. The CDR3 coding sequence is TGCGCCAGCAGCAGTACTAGCGGGAGAAGAATGGACGAGCAGTACTTC. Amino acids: CASSSTSGRRMDEQYF.

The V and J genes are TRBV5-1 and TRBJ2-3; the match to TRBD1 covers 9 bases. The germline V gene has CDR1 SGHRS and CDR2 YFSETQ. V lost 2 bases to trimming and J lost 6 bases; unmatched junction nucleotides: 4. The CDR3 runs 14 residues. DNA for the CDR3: TGCGCCAGCAGCTTTACAGGGGGCGTGGATACGCAGTATTTT. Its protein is CASSFTGGVDTQYF.

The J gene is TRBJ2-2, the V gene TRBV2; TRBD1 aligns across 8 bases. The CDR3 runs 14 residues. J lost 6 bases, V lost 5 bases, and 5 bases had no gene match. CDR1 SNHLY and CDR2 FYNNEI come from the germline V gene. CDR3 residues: CASSHATGAGELFF. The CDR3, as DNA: TGTGCCAGCAGTCATGCGACAGGGGCCGGGGAGCTGTTTTTT.

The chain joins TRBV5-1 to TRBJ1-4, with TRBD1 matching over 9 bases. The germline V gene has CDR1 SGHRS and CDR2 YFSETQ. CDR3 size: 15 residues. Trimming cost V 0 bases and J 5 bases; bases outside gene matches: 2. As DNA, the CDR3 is TGCGCCAGCAGCTTGGGGGACAGGGACAATGAAAAACTGTTTTTT. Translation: CASSLGDRDNEKLFF.